A single sample gave rise to the 8 T cell receptor beta chains below, sequenced in a study of T cells in localized non-small cell lung cancer. The data were produced by immunoSEQ multiplex PCR, yet TCRdb's version contains in-frame clones alone and is incomplete. The data show about 70,000 clones, with approximately 84% seen just once and roughly 1.4% held by the top ten. The input for sequencing was peripheral blood, taken before any cancer treatment. The receptors derive from a female donor older than 55 with stage I lung adenocarcinoma.

The rearrangement joins TRBV7-6 to TRBJ2-5; D is possibly TRBD2 (6 bases). Germline CDR1 reads SGHVS; CDR2 reads FNYEAQ. This CDR3 spans 15 amino acids. V lost 5 bases and J 4 bases, leaving 17 bases between the germline ends. CDR3 nucleotides: TGTGCCAGCAGCCCCACTCGGGGGTGGGTAGAGACCCAGTACTTC. Its protein is CASSPTRGWVETQYF. Filled out from reference TRBV7-6 and TRBJ2-5, the complete variable domain reads GAGVSQSPRYKVTKRGQDVALRCDPISGHVSLYWYRQALGQGPEFLTYFNYEAQQDKSGLPNDRFSAERPEGSISTLTIQRTEQRDSAMYRCASSPTRGWVETQYFGPGTRLLVL.

This chain joins TRBV28 and TRBJ1-2; TRBD1 is a possible D gene (6 bases). Germline V CDR1 and CDR2: MDHEN, SYDVKM. V dropped 8 bases and J dropped 4 bases, with 11 bases sitting between them. This CDR3 comprises 12 residues. DNA for the CDR3: TGTGCCAGCTCCGCACAGGGCTATGGCTACACCTTC. This translates into CASSAQGYGYTF.

The rearrangement uses TRBV9 and TRBJ2-2, with TRBD1 matching 8 bases. This CDR3 spans 17 amino acids. The germline CDR1 and CDR2 sequences are SGDLS and YYNGEE. The V and J ends lost 3 bases and 1 base, in that order; junction bases with no gene match: 8. Here the CDR3 DNA reads TGTGCCAGCAGCGAATGGACCGGGACAGGGAACACCGGGGAGCTGTTTTTT. As protein: CASSEWTGTGNTGELFF.

This chain joins TRBV7-2 and TRBJ2-1, with 7 bases fitting TRBD1. The CDR3 spans 13 residues. Germline loops: CDR1 SGHTA, CDR2 FQGNSA. V shed 1 base, J shed 9 bases, and the junction held 3 bases outside the gene matches. The CDR3 nucleotides read TGTGCCAGCAGCTTAGACAGGGGAAGTGAGCAGTTCTTC. Its protein is CASSLDRGSEQFF.

This sequence joins TRBV6-4 and TRBJ1-2, with D tentatively TRBD1 (5 bases). Germline CDR1 reads MRHNA; CDR2 reads SNTAGT. The CDR3 has 14 amino acids. The germline V and J ends were trimmed by 2 bases and 6 bases, with 13 bases remaining between them. The CDR3 region is CASSDGREGNGYTF. CDR3 in DNA: TGTGCCAGCAGTGACGGCAGGGAAGGGAATGGCTACACCTTC.

This clone was picked up one time. The chain couples TRBV27 to TRBJ2-1, with D unresolved. CDR3 length equals 13 residues. The V gene's germline CDR1 is MNHEY and CDR2 SMNVEV (reference sequence). Trimming shortened V by 0 bases and J by 7 bases, and 7 bases separated the two germline ends. As DNA, the CDR3 is TGTGCCAGCAGTTTATCTGGGGAAAATGAGCAGTTCTTC. This gives the protein CASSLSGENEQFF.

V is TRBV5-1 and J is TRBJ1-1; no clear D. The CDR3 totals 15 residues. From germline, CDR1 is SGHRS and CDR2 YFSETQ. V was trimmed by 0 bases and J by 0 bases, leaving 9 bases between them. The CDR3 region has the DNA TGCGCCAGCAGCTTGGGTTGGGTTATGAACACTGAAGCTTTCTTT. It specifies CASSLGWVMNTEAFF.

The J gene is TRBJ2-1, the V gene TRBV11-3; no reliable D call. This CDR3 has 13 amino acids. V gave up 0 bases and J gave up 5 bases, with 5 bases separating them. CDR1 SGHNT and CDR2 YENEEA come from the germline V gene. The CDR3 bases are TGTGCCAGCAGCTTAGATACTCACAATGAGCAGTTCTTC. This codes for CASSLDTHNEQFF.